The 9 T cell receptor beta chains in this list originate from one sample, sequenced in a study of CD8+ T cells in alopecia areata. Extracted RNA was reverse transcribed into cDNA, the sequencing template. The repertoire was sequenced with immunoSEQ multiplex PCR; TCRdb's copy has only in-frame clones and lacks some. The sample carries under 200,000 clones, around 60% recorded once. As for treatment: oral pan-JAK inhibitor, 5-10 mg twice daily. This material consisted of CD4+ T cells sorted from blood, taken at week 24, from a patient treated with tofacitinib. The origin of the receptors is a human donor with alopecia areata.

This clone has a handful of counts. The CDR3 region is CSVGGGRGLFF. The CDR3 DNA follows: TGCAGCGTTGGCGGCGGCCGAGGACTGTTTTTT. V is TRBV29-1 and J is TRBJ1-4; D remains unclear. Trimming cost V 4 bases and J 13 bases, with 13 bases left between them. Germline loops: CDR1 SQVTM, CDR2 ANQGSEA. CDR3 length: 11 amino acids. Full variable domain (outside the CDR3, taken from reference TRBV29-1 and TRBJ1-4): SAVISQKPSRDICQRGTSLTIQCQVDSQVTMMFWYRQQPGQSLTLIATANQGSEATYESGFVIDKFPISRPNLTFSTLTVSNMSPEDSSIYLCSVGGGRGLFFGSGTQLSVL.

This clone was picked up a small number of times. The rearrangement joins TRBV10-3 to TRBJ2-7, with 7 bases identical to TRBD2. Germline lookup yields CDR1 ENHRY and CDR2 SYGVKD. J was trimmed by 4 bases and V by 4 bases; bases with no gene match: 4. This CDR3 spans 13 amino acids. Here the CDR3 DNA reads TGTGCCATCAGTGCGGTGGGAGGGTACGAGCAGTACTTC. Encoded protein: CAISAVGGYEQYF.

This clone was found a few times. The chain couples TRBV5-6 to TRBJ1-6, with D perhaps matching TRBD1 (5 bases). Trimming took off 5 bases at V and 3 bases at J, with 12 bases between the two ends. This CDR3 spans 15 amino acids. Germline assignment: CDR1 SGHDT and CDR2 YYEEEE. CDR3 coding DNA: TGTGCCAGCAGTTCCGGTGGGGGCTATAATTCACCCCTCCACTTT. Amino acid sequence: CASSSGGGYNSPLHF.

The V gene is TRBV2, the J gene TRBJ2-1, with D perhaps TRBD2 (6 bases). Trimming cost V 6 bases and J 2 bases, with 17 bases left between them. The germline V gene encodes CDR1 SNHLY and CDR2 FYNNEI. The CDR3 extends over 16 amino acids. The CDR3 coding sequence is TGTGCCAGCAGCCCCGTCGGTCGCGGGACCTACAATGAGCAGTTCTTC. It yields the protein CASSPVGRGTYNEQFF. The entire variable domain, with the rest obtained from reference TRBV2 and TRBJ2-1, is as follows: EPEVTQTPSHQVTQMGQEVILRCVPISNHLYFYWYRQILGQKVEFLVSFYNNEISEKSEIFDDQFSVERPDGSNFTLKIRSTKLEDSAMYFCASSPVGRGTYNEQFFGPGTRLTVL.

The chain has TRBV14 and TRBJ2-3; D is undetermined. V lost 0 bases to trimming and J lost 2 bases, with 15 bases between them. There are 17 residues in the CDR3. The V gene's germline CDR1 is SGHDN and CDR2 FVKESK. The CDR3: CASSQDRPFVATDTQYF. DNA for the CDR3: TGTGCCAGCAGCCAAGATCGGCCATTCGTCGCCACAGATACGCAGTATTTT. The variable domain in full, completed from reference TRBV14 and TRBJ2-3, reads EAGVTQFPSHSVIEKGQTVTLRCDPISGHDNLYWYRRVMGKEIKFLLHFVKESKQDESGMPNNRFLAERTGGTYSTLKVQPAELEDSGVYFCASSQDRPFVATDTQYFGPGTRLTVL.

The J gene is TRBJ2-7, the V gene TRBV11-2; D remains unclear. The CDR3 consists of 14 residues. V was cut by 2 bases and J by 0 bases, with 8 bases left in between. Germline V lookup: CDR1 SGHAT, CDR2 FQNNGV. CDR3 in DNA: TGTGCCAGCAGCTTAAGTCCGAACTCCTACGAGCAGTACTTC. Its translation: CASSLSPNSYEQYF.

This clone came up a few times. V is TRBV7-2 and J is TRBJ1-2; D is undetermined. Trimming cost V 2 bases and J 6 bases, with 7 bases left between them. The CDR3 has 12 residues. Germline V gene sequence: CDR1 SGHTA, CDR2 FQGNSA. The CDR3 sequence is CASSLSRDGYTF. The DNA of the CDR3 is TGTGCCAGCAGCTTATCGCGGGATGGCTACACCTTC.

The rearrangement uses TRBV29-1 and TRBJ2-5, with D maybe TRBD2 (5 bases). Trimming took off 2 bases at V and 9 bases at J, with 10 bases between the two ends. The CDR3 spans 11 residues. Germline CDR1 is SQVTM and CDR2 is ANQGSEA. The CDR3: CSVEPKGAQYF. CDR3 in DNA: TGCAGCGTTGAACCCAAGGGAGCCCAGTACTTC.

The chain links TRBV10-3 to TRBJ1-2; no reliable D call. The CDR3 consists of 12 residues. V was shortened by 6 bases and J by 0 bases, with 5 bases between the two germline ends. CDR1 and CDR2 from the germline V gene are ENHRY and SYGVKD. DNA for the CDR3: TGTGCCATCAGAGGATCTAACTATGGCTACACCTTC. Protein: CAIRGSNYGYTF.